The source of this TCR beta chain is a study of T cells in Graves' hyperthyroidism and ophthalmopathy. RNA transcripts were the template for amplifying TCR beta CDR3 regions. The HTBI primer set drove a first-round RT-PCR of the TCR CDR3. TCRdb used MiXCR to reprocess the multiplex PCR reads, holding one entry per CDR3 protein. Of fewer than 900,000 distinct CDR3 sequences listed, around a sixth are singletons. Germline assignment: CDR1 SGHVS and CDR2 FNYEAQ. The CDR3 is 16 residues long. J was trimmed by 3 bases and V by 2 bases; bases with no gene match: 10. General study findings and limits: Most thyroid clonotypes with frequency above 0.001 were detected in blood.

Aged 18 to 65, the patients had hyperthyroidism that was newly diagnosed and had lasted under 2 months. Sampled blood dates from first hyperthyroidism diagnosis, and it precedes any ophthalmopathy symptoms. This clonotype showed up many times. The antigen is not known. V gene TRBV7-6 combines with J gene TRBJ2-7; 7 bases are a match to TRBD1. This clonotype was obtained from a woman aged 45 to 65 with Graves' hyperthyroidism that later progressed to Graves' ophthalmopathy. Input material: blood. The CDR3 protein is CASSLPGQRGSYEQYF. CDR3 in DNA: TGTGCCAGCAGCTTACCGGGACAGAGAGGGAGCTACGAGCAGTACTTC.